A selection of T cell receptor beta chains follows, all from one sample in a study of cytomegalovirus exposure and HLA in healthy donors. Using immunoSEQ multiplex PCR, the repertoire was profiled, and TCRdb retains in-frame clones only, with some absent. The sample shows about 160,000 clones, 81% of them seen only once. Sequencing was carried out using PBMCs. All receptors derive from a woman in her 50s in good health and CMV-seronegative. CDR3s include the opening cysteine and the closing phenylalanine or tryptophan. The order of the fields is D gene, clone size, V gene, J gene, CDR3 protein, CDR3 DNA. The D gene is left open where the match is weak. Only some rows state a clone size, as once, few, many or a class for expanded clones.

D gene: TRBD1
clone size: -
V gene: TRBV28
J gene: TRBJ2-3
CDR3 protein: CASSFYPGGSSTDTQYF
CDR3 DNA: TGTGCCAGCAGTTTTTATCCAGGGGGCTCCAGCACAGATACGCAGTATTTT

D gene: -
clone size: -
V gene: TRBV7-9
J gene: TRBJ1-4
CDR3 protein: CSSSLAGIANEKLFF
CDR3 DNA: TGTTCCAGCAGCTTAGCCGGGATTGCTAATGAAAAACTGTTTTTT

D gene: -
clone size: -
V gene: TRBV30
J gene: TRBJ2-3
CDR3 protein: CAWNRGDRDTQYF
CDR3 DNA: TGTGCCTGGAATCGGGGAGACAGGGATACGCAGTATTTT

D gene: TRBD1
clone size: -
V gene: TRBV7-9
J gene: TRBJ1-1
CDR3 protein: CASSPRQGTEAFF
CDR3 DNA: TGTGCCAGCAGCCCCCGACAGGGCACTGAAGCTTTCTTT

D gene: -
clone size: once
V gene: TRBV6-4
J gene: TRBJ1-2
CDR3 protein: CASSDGGLGYTF
CDR3 DNA: TGTGCCAGCAGTGACGGCGGCTTGGGCTACACCTTC

D gene: TRBD1
clone size: -
V gene: TRBV9
J gene: TRBJ1-5
CDR3 protein: CASSVGDRGQPQHF
CDR3 DNA: TGTGCCAGCAGCGTAGGGGACAGGGGTCAGCCCCAGCATTTT

D gene: -
clone size: -
V gene: TRBV5-1
J gene: TRBJ1-1
CDR3 protein: CASSDPGATEAFF
CDR3 DNA: TGCGCCAGCAGCGACCCAGGGGCCACTGAAGCTTTCTTT

D gene: -
clone size: -
V gene: TRBV19
J gene: TRBJ1-5
CDR3 protein: CASSIVQNQPQHF
CDR3 DNA: TGTGCCAGTAGTATAGTCCAGAATCAGCCCCAGCATTTT

D gene: TRBD2
clone size: -
V gene: TRBV18
J gene: TRBJ2-5
CDR3 protein: CASSLLAGVGETQYF
CDR3 DNA: TGTGCCAGCTCACTACTAGCGGGAGTCGGCGAGACCCAGTACTTC

D gene: -
clone size: -
V gene: TRBV7-6
J gene: TRBJ2-2
CDR3 protein: CASSHRETNTGELFF
CDR3 DNA: TGTGCCAGCAGTCACCGGGAGACGAACACCGGGGAGCTGTTTTTT

D gene: -
clone size: -
V gene: TRBV5-4
J gene: TRBJ1-6
CDR3 protein: CASSDEQSSYNSPLHF
CDR3 DNA: TGTGCCAGCAGCGACGAACAGAGCTCCTATAATTCACCCCTCCACTTT

D gene: -
clone size: -
V gene: TRBV27
J gene: TRBJ2-6
CDR3 protein: CASSDMSSGANVLTF
CDR3 DNA: TGTGCCAGCTCGGACATGAGCTCTGGGGCCAACGTCCTGACTTTC

D gene: TRBD1
clone size: once
V gene: TRBV7-9
J gene: TRBJ2-7
CDR3 protein: CASRPWGDRGPYEQYF
CDR3 DNA: TGTGCCAGCAGACCCTGGGGCGACAGGGGACCATACGAGCAGTACTTC

D gene: -
clone size: -
V gene: TRBV28
J gene: TRBJ2-1
CDR3 protein: CASSAKRRPSYNEQFF
CDR3 DNA: TGTGCCAGCAGTGCCAAGCGGCGGCCGTCCTACAATGAGCAGTTCTTC

D gene: TRBD1
clone size: -
V gene: TRBV6-1
J gene: TRBJ2-7
CDR3 protein: CASSEPGQEDEQYF
CDR3 DNA: TGTGCCAGCAGTGAGCCAGGACAGGAGGACGAGCAGTACTTC

D gene: -
clone size: -
V gene: TRBV10-3
J gene: TRBJ1-1
CDR3 protein: CAIGPTGLNTEAFF
CDR3 DNA: TGTGCCATCGGCCCGACAGGATTGAACACTGAAGCTTTCTTT

D gene: -
clone size: once
V gene: TRBV29-1
J gene: TRBJ1-1
CDR3 protein: CSVEVAGRGKTEAFF
CDR3 DNA: TGCAGCGTTGAAGTTGCCGGGAGGGGCAAGACTGAAGCTTTCTTT

D gene: -
clone size: -
V gene: TRBV5-4
J gene: TRBJ1-6
CDR3 protein: CASSLLMGTYNSPLHF
CDR3 DNA: TGTGCCAGCAGCTTGTTGATGGGCACCTATAATTCACCCCTCCACTTT

D gene: -
clone size: -
V gene: TRBV5-4
J gene: TRBJ1-1
CDR3 protein: CASSLDSGNTEAFF
CDR3 DNA: TGTGCCAGCAGCTTGGACAGCGGAAACACTGAAGCTTTCTTT

D gene: -
clone size: -
V gene: TRBV19
J gene: TRBJ1-5
CDR3 protein: CASRDPLGQPQHF
CDR3 DNA: TGTGCCAGTAGAGATCCTCTCGGGCAGCCCCAGCATTTT

D gene: -
clone size: -
V gene: TRBV7-9
J gene: TRBJ1-2
CDR3 protein: CASSSLGLANYGYTF
CDR3 DNA: TGTGCCAGCAGCTCATTGGGGCTTGCGAACTATGGCTACACCTTC

D gene: -
clone size: -
V gene: TRBV9
J gene: TRBJ2-2
CDR3 protein: CASSVDSTPNTGELFF
CDR3 DNA: TGTGCCAGCAGCGTTGACAGTACACCGAACACCGGGGAGCTGTTTTTT

D gene: -
clone size: -
V gene: TRBV18
J gene: TRBJ2-7
CDR3 protein: CASSPQSRGEQYF
CDR3 DNA: TGTGCCAGCTCACCCCAGTCTAGGGGCGAGCAGTACTTC

D gene: -
clone size: once
V gene: TRBV7-9
J gene: TRBJ2-7
CDR3 protein: CSSSLIKQGIIYEQYF
CDR3 DNA: TGTTCCAGCAGCTTAATCAAGCAGGGGATTATCTACGAGCAGTACTTC

D gene: -
clone size: -
V gene: TRBV7-9
J gene: TRBJ1-4
CDR3 protein: CASSDGGANEKLFF
CDR3 DNA: TGTGCCAGCAGCGACGGGGGTGCTAATGAAAAACTGTTTTTT

D gene: TRBD2
clone size: -
V gene: TRBV13
J gene: TRBJ2-7
CDR3 protein: CASSTQIGTSGSYEQYF
CDR3 DNA: TGTGCCAGCAGCACCCAAATCGGGACTAGCGGTTCCTACGAGCAGTACTTC

D gene: -
clone size: -
V gene: TRBV29-1
J gene: TRBJ2-1
CDR3 protein: CSVQSFDEQFF
CDR3 DNA: TGCAGCGTACAGAGTTTCGATGAGCAGTTCTTC